This TCR beta chain was sequenced in a study of graft-versus-host responses after intestinal transplantation. Study-level information: Anti-thymocyte globulin served as induction for all recipients, who then took tacrolimus and steroids for three to four years. Whole-study results and caveats: The recipient marrow held GvH clones, and some of them showed up first in ileum or blood. Association was observed between peak circulating GvH clone levels and early post-transplant HvG declines.

With respect to this clone: Antigen unknown.

V gave up 4 bases and J gave up 1 base, with 13 bases separating them. The CDR3 totals 16 residues. Germline V lookup: CDR1 SGHAT, CDR2 FQNNGV. The protocol was immunoSEQ multiplex PCR, while the TCRdb copy is restricted to in-frame clones and leaves out a portion. This sample carries tens of thousands of clones, almost 90% of them seen once, and the ten largest clones take around 0.11%. The source of this sequence is a human donor who received an intestinal transplant. The material was unstimulated CD4+ T cells sorted from spleen or lymph node cells, obtained before intestinal transplant. This rearrangement joins TRBV11-2 to TRBJ2-2, with D possibly TRBD2 on 6 matching bases. The CDR3 loop reads CASSSRGAKNTGELFF. CDR3 nucleotides: TGTGCCAGCAGCTCCCGCGGGGCCAAGAACACCGGGGAGCTGTTTTTT.